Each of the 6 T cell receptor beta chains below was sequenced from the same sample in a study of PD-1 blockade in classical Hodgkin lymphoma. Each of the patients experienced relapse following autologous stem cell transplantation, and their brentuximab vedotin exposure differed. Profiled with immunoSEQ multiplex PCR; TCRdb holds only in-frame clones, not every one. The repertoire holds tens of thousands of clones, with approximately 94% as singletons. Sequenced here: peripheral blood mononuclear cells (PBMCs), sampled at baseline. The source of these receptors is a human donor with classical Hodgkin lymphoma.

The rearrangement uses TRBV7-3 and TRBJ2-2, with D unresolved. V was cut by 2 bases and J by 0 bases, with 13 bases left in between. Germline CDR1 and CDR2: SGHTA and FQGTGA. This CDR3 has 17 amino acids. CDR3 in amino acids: CASSLPVATANTGELFF. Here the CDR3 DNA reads TGTGCCAGCAGCTTACCCGTCGCGACCGCGAACACCGGGGAGCTGTTTTTT.

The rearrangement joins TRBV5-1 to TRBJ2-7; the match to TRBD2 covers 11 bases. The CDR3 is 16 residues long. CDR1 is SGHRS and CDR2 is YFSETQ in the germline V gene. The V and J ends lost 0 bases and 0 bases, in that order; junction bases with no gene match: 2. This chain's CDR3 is CASSLGGTSGSYEQYF. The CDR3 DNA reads TGCGCCAGCAGCTTGGGTGGGACTAGCGGCTCCTACGAGCAGTACTTC.

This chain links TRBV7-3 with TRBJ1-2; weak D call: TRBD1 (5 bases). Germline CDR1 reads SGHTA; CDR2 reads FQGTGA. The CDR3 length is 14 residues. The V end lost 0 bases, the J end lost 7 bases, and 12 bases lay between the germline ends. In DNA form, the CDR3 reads TGTGCCAGCAGCTTAACGGGACCGGGGGGTGGCTACACCTTC. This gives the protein CASSLTGPGGGYTF.

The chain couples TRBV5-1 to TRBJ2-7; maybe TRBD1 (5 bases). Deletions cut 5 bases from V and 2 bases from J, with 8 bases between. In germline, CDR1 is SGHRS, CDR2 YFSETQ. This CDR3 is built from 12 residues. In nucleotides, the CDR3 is TGCGCCAGCAGTGCAGGGACCTACGAGCAGTACTTC. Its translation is CASSAGTYEQYF.

The chain's CDR3 is CASSLGAGGPHNEQFF. In DNA, the CDR3 is TGCGCCAGCAGCTTGGGTGCGGGAGGGCCCCACAATGAGCAGTTCTTC. J is TRBJ2-1 and V is TRBV5-1, with 9 bases aligning to TRBD2. The CDR3 loop spans 16 amino acids. CDR1 and CDR2 from the germline V gene are SGHRS and YFSETQ. The J segment lost 5 bases and the V segment lost 0 bases, leaving 6 bases of the junction unmatched. The full variable domain, completed using reference TRBV5-1 and TRBJ2-1, is KAGVTQTPRYLIKTRGQQVTLSCSPISGHRSVSWYQQTPGQGLQFLFEYFSETQRNKGNFPGRFSGRQFSNSRSEMNVSTLELGDSALYLCASSLGAGGPHNEQFFGPGTRLTVL.

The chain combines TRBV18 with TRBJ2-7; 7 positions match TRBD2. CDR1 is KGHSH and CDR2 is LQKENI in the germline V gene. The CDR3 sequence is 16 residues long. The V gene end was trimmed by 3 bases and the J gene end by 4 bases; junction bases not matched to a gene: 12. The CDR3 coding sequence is TGTGCCAGCTCACCGATCTCCGGAGGCGGGAGTTACGAGCAGTACTTC. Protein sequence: CASSPISGGGSYEQYF. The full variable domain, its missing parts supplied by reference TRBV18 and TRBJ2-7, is NAGVMQNPRHLVRRRGQEARLRCSPMKGHSHVYWYRQLPEEGLKFMVYLQKENIIDESGMPKERFSAEFPKEGPSILRIQQVVRGDSAAYFCASSPISGGGSYEQYFGPGTRLTVT.